The 2 T cell receptor beta chains presented below share a single source sample, sequenced in a study of T cell responses to AZD1222 COVID-19 vaccine. Sequenced by immunoSEQ multiplex PCR; TCRdb stores in-frame clones only, minus some. The sample consists of some 79,000 clones, 70% to 90% of them appearing once. Material: peripheral blood, obtained 28 days after the second AZD1222 dose. The receptors stem from an adult who received the AZD1222 COVID-19 vaccine.

The J gene is TRBJ2-5, the V gene TRBV19; D gene unclear. V lost 3 bases and J 4 bases, leaving 12 bases between the germline ends. CDR1 is LNHDA, CDR2 SQIVND, per germline (reference sequence). CDR3 length: 14 amino acids. The CDR3 sequence: CASSIAVTRETQYF. As DNA, the CDR3 is TGTGCCAGTAGTATTGCGGTCACGAGAGAGACCCAGTACTTC. Variable domain in full (rest from reference TRBV19 and TRBJ2-5): DGGITQSPKYLFRKEGQNVTLSCEQNLNHDAMYWYRQDPGQGLRLIYYSQIVNDFQKGDIAEGYSVSREKKESFPLTVTSAQKNPTAFYLCASSIAVTRETQYFGPGTRLLVL.

This rearrangement joins TRBV19 to TRBJ1-4; D gene uncertain. This CDR3 contains 14 residues. Trimming left V 4 bases short and J 0 bases short, with 6 bases between. In germline, CDR1 is LNHDA, CDR2 SQIVND (reference sequence). This CDR3 reads CASSTDATNEKLFF. CDR3 sequence (DNA): TGTGCCAGTAGTACCGACGCAACTAATGAAAAACTGTTTTTT.